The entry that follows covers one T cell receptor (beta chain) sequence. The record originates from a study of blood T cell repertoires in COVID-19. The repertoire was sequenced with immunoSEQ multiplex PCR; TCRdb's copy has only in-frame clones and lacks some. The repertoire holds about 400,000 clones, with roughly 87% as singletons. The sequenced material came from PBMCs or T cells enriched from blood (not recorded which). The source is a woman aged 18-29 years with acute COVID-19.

CDR3 coding DNA: TGTGCCAGCAGTTTCCGTTCTGAAAAACTGTTTTTT. Its translation is CASSFRSEKLFF. The V gene is TRBV6-5, the J gene TRBJ1-4, with D uncertain. Between the trimmed V and J ends, which lost 4 bases and 7 bases, there was a span of 7 bases. The CDR3 consists of 12 residues. CDR1 and CDR2 from the germline V gene are MNHEY and SVGAGI.